Listed here are 13 T cell receptor beta chains from one sample, sequenced in a study of radiotherapy plus CTLA-4 blockade in lung cancer. The table came from immunoSEQ multiplex PCR; TCRdb's copy has only in-frame clones and leaves some out. The sample includes 95,000 to 150,000 clones, approximately 90% seen only once; the top ten take 5.5% to 8%. Source: peripheral blood, taken from a patient treated with radiotherapy plus ipilimumab. Every receptor here comes from a human donor with non-small cell lung cancer that progressed on radiotherapy plus ipilimumab.

The J gene is TRBJ2-2, the V gene TRBV5-1; 9 bases align to TRBD2. V trimming: 0 bases; J trimming: 6 bases; junction bases outside the gene matches: 3. This CDR3 comprises 15 residues. Germline V lookup: CDR1 SGHRS, CDR2 YFSETQ. The DNA for the CDR3 is TGCGCCAGCAGCTTGGTAGCGGGAGCTCCCGGGGAGCTGTTTTTT. It encodes CASSLVAGAPGELFF.

The chain is built from TRBV20-1 and TRBJ2-7; D is undetermined. Trimming pared 1 base from V and 6 bases from J, leaving 7 bases between. Germline-derived CDR1 and CDR2 are DFQATT and SNEGSKA (reference sequence). The CDR3 contains 11 residues. The CDR3 DNA reads TGCAGTGCTAGAGTTGATGGCGAGCAGTACTTC. Protein: CSARVDGEQYF.

The genes are TRBV5-1 and TRBJ1-5; unclear D gene. V was shortened by 4 bases and J by 9 bases, with 14 bases between the two germline ends. The CDR3 totals 13 residues. The germline V gene has CDR1 SGHRS and CDR2 YFSETQ. CDR3 loop: CASSLDSGRPQHF. CDR3 DNA: TGCGCCAGCAGCCTGGACTCGGGGAGGCCCCAGCATTTT.

The V and J genes are TRBV28 and TRBJ1-2; D is unresolved. Trimming took 2 bases from V and 3 from J, leaving 7 bases between them. CDR3 length: 13 residues. The germline V gene has CDR1 MDHEN and CDR2 SYDVKM. DNA of the CDR3: TGTGCCAGCAGTTTAGGTACTGACTATGGCTACACCTTC. Its protein is CASSLGTDYGYTF.

This chain uses TRBV21-1 with TRBJ1-2. TRBV21-1 is a known pseudogene. This CDR3 comprises 15 residues. For the CDR3, the DNA is TGTGCCAGCAGCAAAGTTGAAGCCAAGGACTATGGCTACACCTTC. This translates into CASSKVEAKDYGYTF.

This chain joins TRBV7-8 and TRBJ2-1; D is undetermined. Germline V gene sequence: CDR1 SGHVS, CDR2 FQNEAQ. Trimming removed 5 bases from V and 12 bases from J, with 20 bases in between. CDR3 length: 14 amino acids. CDR3 DNA sequence: TGTGCCAGCAGCCCCCTAACAAAGACCTTGGGGCAGTTCTTC. Translated: CASSPLTKTLGQFF.

The V call is TRBV6-6, the J call TRBJ1-1, with D possibly TRBD1 on 5 matching bases. V lost 2 bases to trimming and J lost 2 bases, with 12 bases between them. The length of the CDR3 is 15 residues. Germline loops: CDR1 MNHNY, CDR2 SVGAGI (reference sequence). The CDR3 here is CASSYIGTQNTEAFF. CDR3 bases: TGTGCCAGCAGTTACATAGGGACCCAAAACACTGAAGCTTTCTTT.

The rearrangement links TRBV9 to TRBJ2-7, with 10 bases that match TRBD1. Germline V gives CDR1 SGDLS, CDR2 YYNGEE. The trim removed 4 bases at V and 3 bases at J, leaving 16 bases unmatched. This CDR3 has 18 residues. The CDR3 DNA reads as TGTGCCAGCAGCCCGAATGTCGGGGGACAGGGGTCCCGCTACGAGCAGTACTTC. Translated: CASSPNVGGQGSRYEQYF.

This chain connects TRBV6-5 to TRBJ1-4; 10 bases are shared with TRBD1. CDR3 length equals 14 residues. Germline CDR1 MNHEY, CDR2 SVGAGI. Germline trimming cut 8 bases from V and 8 bases from J; bases unmatched to any gene: 8. CDR3 in amino acids: CASGSGTGEEKLFF. The CDR3 DNA sequence: TGTGCCAGCGGGTCCGGGACAGGGGAAGAAAAACTGTTTTTT.

J is TRBJ2-2 and V is TRBV5-4; 9 bases line up with TRBD2. Per the germline V gene, CDR1 is SGHNT and CDR2 is YYREEE (reference sequence). Trimming took 4 bases from V and 4 from J; bases not matched to a gene: 8. The CDR3 contains 16 residues. CDR3 coding DNA: TGTGCCAGCAGCGGAGCGGGAGGATACGGCACCGGGGAGCTGTTTTTT. Its protein is CASSGAGGYGTGELFF. The variable domain in full, with the rest retrieved from reference TRBV5-4 and TRBJ2-2, is ETGVTQSPTHLIKTRGQQVTLRCSSQSGHNTVSWYQQALGQGPQFIFQYYREEENGRGNFPPRFSGLQFPNYSSELNVNALELDDSALYLCASSGAGGYGTGELFFGEGSRLTVL.

The V call is TRBV19, the J call TRBJ2-1; possible D gene TRBD1, 6 bases. Germline V lookup: CDR1 LNHDA, CDR2 SQIVND (reference sequence). The CDR3 sequence is 11 residues long. Trimming removed 4 bases from V and 11 bases from J, with 9 bases in between. CDR3 sequence (DNA): TGTGCCAGTAGTACCGGACAGAAGCAGTTCTTC. Translating it yields CASSTGQKQFF. The whole variable domain, remainder taken from reference TRBV19 and TRBJ2-1, is DGGITQSPKYLFRKEGQNVTLSCEQNLNHDAMYWYRQDPGQGLRLIYYSQIVNDFQKGDIAEGYSVSREKKESFPLTVTSAQKNPTAFYLCASSTGQKQFFGPGTRLTVL.

Here the CDR3 DNA reads TGCGCCAGCAGTAGTCTAGCGGTCACAGATACGCAGTATTTT. Its translation is CASSSLAVTDTQYF. The chain couples TRBV10-1 to TRBJ2-3, with 7 bases matching TRBD2. The length of the CDR3 is 14 residues. Germline-derived CDR1 and CDR2 are WNHNN and SYGVQD (reference sequence). V lost 5 bases to trimming and J lost 2 bases; unmatched junction nucleotides: 4.

CDR3 loop: CAWSVGAPGELFF. CDR3 DNA: TGTGCCTGGAGTGTGGGTGCCCCCGGGGAGCTGTTTTTT. The genes are TRBV30 and TRBJ2-2, with D unresolved. The CDR3 is 13 residues long. Germline CDR1 reads GTSNPN; CDR2 reads SVGIG (reference sequence). Trimming shortened V by 0 bases and J by 6 bases, and 8 bases separated the two germline ends.